Presented here are 29 T cell receptor beta chains from one specimen sequenced in a study of CD8+ T cells in alopecia areata (dated 2018 in TCRdb). Pooled mouse cutaneous lymph node cells were stained for CD4, CD8alpha, NKG2D, NKG2ACE and other markers and were then sorted on a BD Influx. The library was prepared using the immunoSEQ multiplex PCR assay. For TCR sequencing, RNA was extracted from every sample and reverse transcribed into cDNA to serve as template. TCRdb carries this immuneACCESS record with in-frame sequences only. Its versions omit some clonotypes, under half of them owing to an unresolved V gene in the studies checked, with the rest unexplained. This sample was tabulated with under 350,000 clones, among which there are no singletons. More than 0.95% of the sample lies in the top ten. Sequences were obtained from CD4+ T cells sorted from a lymph node. Every receptor here comes from a C3H/HeJ mouse with alopecia areata. The MHC haplotype for this mouse line is H2-k.

Only a few counts were recorded for this clone. Genes and germline come from the mouse. The read terminates 4 residues ahead of where the CDR3 ends, so the germline J gene completes it. The chain recombines TRBV13-1 with TRBJ2-7, with TRBD1 matching over 10 bases. The CDR3 covers 13 residues. The germline V gene has CDR1 NSHNY and CDR2 SYGAGN. CDR3 loop: CASSATGGNEQYF. Partial CDR3 DNA: TGTGCCAGCAGTGCGACAGGGGGCAAT.

In its sample, this clone was seen a few times. Genes here carry mouse names. Read data end 4 residues before the CDR3 end; the end is taken from the germline J gene. V is TRBV13-3 and J is TRBJ2-5; D is unresolved. V was pared by 2 bases and J by 1 base, with 5 bases between. The CDR3 is made up of 13 amino acids. The germline V gene encodes CDR1 NNHDY and CDR2 SYVADS. Here the CDR3 reads CASSEKYQDTQYF. The DNA read from the CDR3 is TGTGCCAGCAGTGAAAAGTACCAAGAC.

Concerning this clone: The germline and genes are mouse ones. The missing CDR3 end, 4 residues past where the read stops, is filled in from the germline J gene. The chain couples TRBV5 to TRBJ2-5; D possibly matches TRBD1 or TRBD2 (5 bases each). The CDR3 consists of 15 residues. Germline CDR1 reads LGHNA; CDR2 reads YNLKQL (reference sequence). Trimming left V 1 base short and J 2 bases short, with 10 bases between. Incomplete CDR3 DNA: TGTGCCAGCAGCCAAGGGGGCGCTGGCCAAGAC. Protein sequence: CASSQGGAGQD. The complete CDR3 sequence is CASSQGGAGQDTQYF.

This clone was seen only a few times. Any gene name here is a mouse gene name. Read data end 4 residues before the CDR3 end; the end is taken from the germline J gene. The chain uses TRBV19 and TRBJ2-3; TRBD2 aligns across 9 bases. The CDR3 totals 15 residues. Germline V CDR1 and CDR2: FNHDT, SITEND (reference sequence). J gave up 2 bases and V 4 bases, and 5 bases lay outside the gene matches. CDR3 DNA, as far as it was read: TGTGCCAGCAGTTTGGGGGGGCGCGTTGCAGAA. Translation: CASSLGGRVAE. The whole CDR3 region reads CASSLGGRVAETLYF.

This clone was detected only a few times. Gene names denote mouse genes. The CDR3 extends 4 residues past the end of the read, so its final part is completed from the germline J gene. The V call is TRBV19, the J call TRBJ2-7; 10 bases are a match to TRBD2. J lost 2 bases, V lost 6 bases, and 2 bases had no gene match. Germline V gene sequence: CDR1 FNHDT, CDR2 SITEND (reference sequence). The length of the CDR3 is 13 residues. The sequenced part of the CDR3 DNA is TGTGCCAGCAAGGACTGGGGGACCTAT. This gives the protein CASKDWGTY. The full CDR3 sequence reads CASKDWGTYEQYF. The whole variable domain, remainder taken from reference TRBV19 and TRBJ2-7, is GGIITQTPKFLIGQEGQKLTLKCQQNFNHDTMYWYRQDSGKGLRLIYYSITENDLQKGDLSEGYDASREKKSSFSLTVTSAQKNEMAVFLCASKDWGTYEQYFGPGTRLTVL.

This clone has just a few counts. These gene names are mouse names. The missing CDR3 end, 4 residues past where the read stops, is filled in from the germline J gene. The rearrangement joins TRBV13-1 to TRBJ2-2, with TRBD1 identical over 8 bases. The CDR3 has 16 residues. V trimming: 3 bases; J trimming: 2 bases; junction bases outside the gene matches: 6. Looked up from germline, CDR1 is NSHNY and CDR2 is SYGAGN. The sequenced part of the CDR3 DNA is TGTGCCAGCAGTGCAGGACAGGGAGAGAACACCGGG. This gives the protein CASSAGQGENTG. The full CDR3 protein reads CASSAGQGENTGQLYF.

Notes on this clone: The gene names given are mouse names. The sequence runs out 4 residues before the end of the CDR3; the remainder is reconstructed from the germline J gene. The same CDR3 is also encoded by other DNA sequences in this sample. The chain couples TRBV1 to TRBJ2-5; 8 nucleotides line up with TRBD1. CDR3 length: 15 amino acids. Germline CDR1 is NSQYPW and CDR2 is LRSPGD (reference sequence). The DNA read from the CDR3 is TGCACCTGCAGTGCAGATCGCAGGGGGCGAGAC. Translated: CTCSADRRGRD. The entire CDR3 protein reads CTCSADRRGRDTQYF. Full variable domain (remainder filled in from reference TRBV1 and TRBJ2-5): VTLLEQNPRWRLVPRGQAVNLRCILKNSQYPWMSWYQQDLQKQLQWLFTLRSPGDKEVKSLPGADYLATRVTDTELRLQVANMSQGRTLYCTCSADRRGRDTQYFGPGTRLLVL.

Turning to this clone: Gene names denote mouse genes. The read is 4 residues too short to cover the CDR3 end, so that end is filled in from the germline J gene. The genes are TRBV13-1 and TRBJ2-5; 11 bases align to TRBD1. Germline loops: CDR1 NSHNY, CDR2 SYGAGN. The CDR3 extends over 15 amino acids. The CDR3 bases that were read are TGTGCCAGCAGTGCCCGAGGGACAGGGGGAGAC. It translates to CASSARGTGGD. The full CDR3 reads CASSARGTGGDTQYF.

As concerns this clone: Here the gene names and germline are mouse. The read comes to an end 4 residues before the CDR3 does, leaving the germline J gene to fill in the end. The chain uses TRBV13-1 and TRBJ2-3; TRBD1 agrees at 8 bases. Germline V CDR1 and CDR2: NSHNY, SYGAGN. Trimming took 6 bases from V and 0 from J; bases not matched to a gene: 3. The CDR3 consists of 14 residues. Here the CDR3 reads CASTRQGSAETLYF. The CDR3 bases that were read are TGTGCCAGCACTCGACAGGGGAGTGCAGAA.

This clone was detected a few times. Gene names and germline match the mouse. CDR3 bases read: TGTGCCAGCAGCCTTAACTGGGGGGGACAAGAC. Translated: CASSLNWGGQD. From start to end, the CDR3 is CASSLNWGGQDTQYF. V usage is TRBV19 and J usage is TRBJ2-5, with TRBD2 identical over 10 bases. The CDR3 end lies 4 residues beyond the end of the read and is filled in from the germline J gene. Germline assignment: CDR1 FNHDT and CDR2 SITEND (reference sequence). This CDR3 contains 15 residues. Trimming took 5 bases from V and 3 from J; bases not matched to a gene: 6.

This clone has a handful of counts. Gene and germline names: mouse. The read ends 4 residues shy of where the CDR3 ends; the end is completed using the germline J gene. V usage is TRBV13-1 and J usage is TRBJ1-1; 7 bases are shared with TRBD1. The CDR3 sequence is 15 residues long. The germline gives CDR1 NSHNY, CDR2 SYGAGN. The ends lost 2 bases at V and 0 bases at J; junction bases unmatched: 4. CDR3: CASSEEGASNTEVFF. The covered CDR3 bases are TGTGCCAGCAGTGAAGAGGGGGCCTCAAACACA.

About this clone itself: The germline and genes are mouse ones. The CDR3 goes on 4 residues after the read ends, and that part is filled in from the germline J gene. V usage is TRBV13-3 and J usage is TRBJ1-2; 7 positions agree with TRBD1. The germline V gene has CDR1 NNHDY and CDR2 SYVADS. Unmatched junction bases numbered 3, after V lost 0 bases and J lost 1 base. The CDR3 sequence is 15 residues long. The CDR3 loop is CASSDGTGENSDYTF. Incomplete CDR3 DNA: TGTGCCAGCAGTGATGGTACAGGGGAAAACTCC.

Notes on this clone: The gene names here belong to mouse. Read data end 4 residues before the CDR3 end; the end is taken from the germline J gene. The chain uses TRBV19 and TRBJ2-3; D unclear. Per the germline V gene, CDR1 is FNHDT and CDR2 is SITEND (reference sequence). Trimming removed 1 base from V and 0 bases from J, with 9 bases in between. The CDR3 is 15 amino acids. Partial CDR3 DNA: TGTGCCAGCAGTATAAGTCAGCCTAGTGCAGAA. Its translation is CASSISQPSAE. The entire CDR3 sequence reads CASSISQPSAETLYF.

For this clone: Genes and germline come from the mouse. The read terminates 4 residues before the CDR3 end, so the remaining end is supplied by the germline J gene. The chain carries TRBV19 and TRBJ2-3, with 8 nucleotides matching TRBD1. This CDR3 comprises 15 residues. V shed 0 bases and J 4 bases; nucleotides not matched to a gene: 4. Germline V gene sequence: CDR1 FNHDT, CDR2 SITEND (reference sequence). The part of the CDR3 DNA that was read is TGTGCCAGCAGTATAGCCAGGGGGCTTCCAGAA. Translated, it gives CASSIARGLPE. From start to end, the CDR3 is CASSIARGLPETLYF.

As regards this clone: Gene names and germline match the mouse. Read data end 4 residues before the CDR3 end; the end is taken from the germline J gene. The chain recombines TRBV13-1 with TRBJ2-2, with 14 bases lining up with TRBD2. CDR3 length: 17 amino acids. After removal of 0 bases from V and 4 bases from J, the junction contained 2 bases not matched to a gene. Per the germline V gene, CDR1 is NSHNY and CDR2 is SYGAGN. The CDR3 sequence: CASSDGGLGGLTGQLYF. CDR3 DNA (partial): TGTGCCAGCAGTGATGGGGGACTGGGGGGGCTCACCGGG.

Turning to this clone: The listed genes are named as in mouse. CDR3 bases read: TGTGCCAGCAGTGATGCAGGACTGGGGGCTTATAACTATGCT. Translation: CASSDAGLGAYNYA. The CDR3 in full is CASSDAGLGAYNYAEQFF. The J gene is TRBJ2-1, the V gene TRBV13-1; TRBD2 agrees at 10 bases. The sequence runs out 4 residues before the end of the CDR3; the remainder is reconstructed from the germline J gene. The CDR3 runs to 18 residues. With 0 bases clipped from V and 0 bases from J, the junction kept 6 bases outside the gene matches. In germline, CDR1 is NSHNY, CDR2 SYGAGN.

Of note for this clone: This clone may be a read error of a much larger clone one base away. Each gene name is a mouse one. The read ends 4 residues shy of where the CDR3 ends; the end is completed using the germline J gene. Other nucleotide sequences in the sample specify the same CDR3. The chain links TRBV13-2 to TRBJ2-1; 9 nucleotides agree with TRBD2. The CDR3 runs to 14 residues. Germline CDR1 and CDR2: NNHNN and SYGAGS (reference sequence). V lost 5 bases, J lost 1 base, and 1 base stayed unmatched. The CDR3 reads CASGDWGNYAEQFF. CDR3 DNA (partial): TGTGCCAGCGGCGACTGGGGGAACTATGCT.

This clone has only a few counts. Gene labels here are mouse ones. The read ends 4 residues shy of where the CDR3 ends; the end is completed using the germline J gene. The same CDR3 also results from other DNA sequences found in this sample. J is TRBJ2-5 and V is TRBV31; TRBD1 might be the D (5 bases). CDR1 is GKSSPN, CDR2 SITVG, per germline. Trimming left V 0 bases short and J 0 bases short, with 7 bases between. The CDR3 loop spans 14 amino acids. This CDR3 reads CAWSLRVNQDTQYF. The CDR3 bases that were read are TGTGCCTGGAGTCTCAGGGTTAACCAAGAC.

Concerning this clone: These gene names are mouse names. The read terminates 4 residues before the CDR3 end, so the remaining end is supplied by the germline J gene. The chain links TRBV1 to TRBJ2-5; 10 bases map to TRBD2. Germline CDR1 NSQYPW, CDR2 LRSPGD (reference sequence). This CDR3 spans 16 amino acids. CDR3 bases read: TGCACCTGCAGTGCAGAGCTGGGGGGGCGCCGAGAC. Its protein is CTCSAELGGRRD. Given in full, the CDR3 is CTCSAELGGRRDTQYF.

A few counts support this clone. A much larger clone lies one base from this, so it may be a read error. Gene names and germline refer to mouse. The read terminates 4 residues ahead of where the CDR3 ends, so the germline J gene completes it. This same CDR3 is encoded by further DNA sequences in the sample. The J gene is TRBJ1-1, the V gene TRBV19, with TRBD1 matching 7 bases. The CDR3 sequence is 13 residues long. V shed 5 bases, J shed 0 bases, and the junction held 1 base outside the gene matches. The V gene's germline CDR1 is FNHDT and CDR2 SITEND (reference sequence). The CDR3 loop is CASRQGTNTEVFF. The sequenced part of the CDR3 DNA is TGTGCCAGCAGACAGGGGACAAACACA.

With regard to this clone: Germline and genes: mouse. The sequence runs out 4 residues before the end of the CDR3; the remainder is reconstructed from the germline J gene. The chain joins TRBV5 to TRBJ2-7; unclear D gene. Germline loops: CDR1 LGHNA, CDR2 YNLKQL (reference sequence). The CDR3 totals 13 residues. The CDR3 loop reads CASSQDGRYEQYF. The DNA read from the CDR3 is TGTGCCAGCAGCCAAGATGGTCGGTAT.

Concerning this clone: Any gene name here is a mouse gene name. The CDR3 extends 4 residues past the end of the read, so its final part is completed from the germline J gene. The chain carries TRBV5 and TRBJ2-1; 10 bases align to TRBD2. CDR1 LGHNA and CDR2 YNLKQL come from the germline V gene (reference sequence). This CDR3 region has 17 residues. Losses at the gene ends were 0 bases for V and 0 bases for J; bases not matched to a gene: 2. CDR3 bases read: TGTGCCAGCAGCCAAGAGAACTGGGGGGGTAACTATGCT. It encodes CASSQENWGGNYA. The entire CDR3 protein reads CASSQENWGGNYAEQFF.

About this clone itself: Gene names are mouse gene names. The read finishes 4 residues shy of the CDR3 end, and the germline J gene is used to complete it. The same CDR3 is also encoded by other DNA sequences in this sample. J is TRBJ2-5 and V is TRBV1; 10 bases fit TRBD1. The CDR3 is 14 residues long. Germline lookup yields CDR1 NSQYPW and CDR2 LRSPGD (reference sequence). CDR3 DNA (partial): TGCACCTGCAGTGCTGGGACAGGGGAGGAC. This gives the protein CTCSAGTGED. In full, the CDR3 is CTCSAGTGEDTQYF.

This clone was recorded a few times. Gene names are mouse gene names. The CDR3 extends 4 residues past the end of the read, so its final part is completed from the germline J gene. The chain recombines TRBV13-1 with TRBJ2-1; 9 nucleotides match TRBD2. This CDR3 region has 15 residues. V was pared by 2 bases and J by 6 bases, with 6 bases of the junction left unmatched. The germline V gene encodes CDR1 NSHNY and CDR2 SYGAGN. The sequenced CDR3 bases are TGTGCCAGCAGTGAATCCTGGGGGGGGTCTGCT. This translates into CASSESWGGSA. The entire CDR3 protein is CASSESWGGSAEQFF.

Concerning this clone: Genes and germline are mouse. The DNA ends 4 residues before the CDR3 does, and the rest of the CDR3 is filled in from the germline J gene. The rearrangement uses TRBV13-1 and TRBJ2-3; possible D gene TRBD2, 6 bases. From germline, CDR1 is NSHNY and CDR2 SYGAGN. V was cut by 5 bases and J by 0 bases, with 13 bases left in between. The CDR3 length is 15 residues. This chain's CDR3 is CASSPDWYSAETLYF. The DNA read from the CDR3 is TGTGCCAGCAGCCCCGACTGGTATAGTGCAGAA.

With respect to this clone: Gene names follow the mouse nomenclature. The CDR3 is cut off 4 residues early in the read; its end comes from the germline J gene. The rearrangement joins TRBV13-2 to TRBJ2-5; D may be TRBD1 (6 bases). CDR3 length equals 13 residues. Per the germline V gene, CDR1 is NNHNN and CDR2 is SYGAGS (reference sequence). Here the CDR3 reads CASGRDKGDTQYF. The part of the CDR3 DNA that was read is TGTGCCAGCGGCCGGGACAAGGGAGAC.

On this clone itself: These gene names are mouse names. From the germline J gene comes the end of the CDR3, since the read stops 3 residues before it. The chain is built from TRBV5 and TRBJ1-6; a possible D gene is TRBD1 (5 bases). TRBJ1-6 is an ORF, with its function uncertain. The V end lost 0 bases, the J end lost 5 bases, and 14 bases lay between the germline ends. Germline values: CDR1 LGHNA, CDR2 YNLKQL (reference sequence). This CDR3 contains 17 residues. The CDR3 bases that were read are TGTGCCAGCAGCCAAGAACGGCCAGGGCGCAATAATTCGCCC. It yields the protein CASSQERPGRNNSP. The complete CDR3 sequence is CASSQERPGRNNSPLYF.

A few counts support this clone. Gene names follow the mouse nomenclature. The CDR3 end is not reached by the read, which stops 4 residues before it; the germline J gene fills it in. V and J are TRBV19 and TRBJ2-5, with D hard to call. This CDR3 has 13 residues. CDR1 and CDR2 from the germline V gene are FNHDT and SITEND (reference sequence). V lost 5 bases and J 0 bases, leaving 7 bases between the germline ends. The sequenced CDR3 bases are TGTGCCAGCAGGACAAGTAACCAAGAC. Protein product: CASRTSNQD. The whole CDR3 sequence reads CASRTSNQDTQYF.

About this clone: The genes are named according to mouse. Sequencing ends 4 residues short of the CDR3 end; the germline J gene provides the rest. The chain joins TRBV17 to TRBJ2-3; 13 bases match TRBD2. The CDR3 contains 17 residues. The germline V gene encodes CDR1 MNHDT and CDR2 YYDKIL. With V trimmed by 5 bases and J by 3 bases, 8 bases remained unmatched. Here the CDR3 reads CASSARTGGARAETLYF. The part of the CDR3 DNA that was read is TGTGCTAGCAGTGCCCGGACTGGGGGGGCGCGAGCAGAA.